The 15 T cell receptor beta chains in this list originate from one sample, sequenced in a study of cytomegalovirus exposure and HLA in healthy donors. Assay used: immunoSEQ multiplex PCR; TCRdb lists only in-frame clones, some missing. Among fewer than 95,000 clones listed, roughly 84% were seen once. Sequenced sample: PBMCs. These receptors were taken from a woman under 30 in good health and CMV-seropositive.

This chain joins TRBV7-2 and TRBJ2-7; D possibly corresponds to TRBD1 (6 bases). V lost 2 bases to trimming and J lost 3 bases, with 14 bases between them. The CDR3 contains 15 residues. Germline V gives CDR1 SGHTA, CDR2 FQGNSA. The CDR3 sequence is CASSLFGQSIYEQYF. The DNA for the CDR3 is TGTGCCAGCAGCTTATTCGGACAGTCCATCTACGAGCAGTACTTC.

This chain uses TRBV6-5 with TRBJ2-3; TRBD1 matches 11 bases. CDR1 and CDR2 from the germline V gene are MNHEY and SVGAGI. The CDR3 contains 14 residues. V lost 6 bases to trimming and J lost 6 bases; unmatched junction nucleotides: 5. The CDR3 here is CASRLRDRGDTQYF. CDR3 bases: TGTGCCAGCAGACTCCGGGACAGGGGGGATACGCAGTATTTT.

CDR3 loop: CASSLYHGTTSDNEQFF. CDR3 DNA: TGTGCCAGCAGTTTATACCACGGGACTACCTCGGACAATGAGCAGTTCTTC. V is TRBV27 and J is TRBJ2-1; 7 bases map to TRBD2. Per the germline V gene, CDR1 is MNHEY and CDR2 is SMNVEV (reference sequence). V lost 1 base and J lost 5; bases outside the gene matches: 11. The CDR3 runs 17 residues.

This chain uses TRBV27 with TRBJ2-3; D gene uncertain. The CDR3 contains 15 residues. CDR1 MNHEY and CDR2 SMNVEV come from the germline V gene (reference sequence). Trimming left V 5 bases short and J 3 bases short, with 15 bases between. The CDR3: CASSITRPFTDTQYF. Here the CDR3 DNA reads TGTGCCAGCAGTATCACACGCCCCTTTACAGATACGCAGTATTTT.

The chain couples TRBV5-1 to TRBJ2-7; 7 bases are a match to TRBD1. The CDR3 length is 16 residues. Germline V gene lookup returns CDR1 SGHRS and CDR2 YFSETQ. V lost 0 bases to trimming and J lost 0 bases; unmatched junction nucleotides: 6. The CDR3 region has the DNA TGCGCCAGCAGCTTGGAACGGGGACAGTACTCCTACGAGCAGTACTTC. Residues: CASSLERGQYSYEQYF.

This clone appeared a single time. The chain carries TRBV9 and TRBJ2-1; 12 bases are a match to TRBD2. The J segment lost 9 bases and the V segment lost 4 bases, leaving 20 bases of the junction unmatched. The V gene's germline CDR1 is SGDLS and CDR2 YYNGEE. The CDR3 is made up of 19 amino acids. In DNA, the CDR3 is TGTGCCAGCAGCCCCCGCAGGGGCCCATCTAGCGGGGGGGGCGGTGAGCAGTTCTTC. Amino acids: CASSPRRGPSSGGGGEQFF.

The chain recombines TRBV21-1 with TRBJ2-7; the table's D call TRBD2 went unverified against the DNA. TRBV21-1 corresponds to a pseudogene. CDR3 size: 15 residues. The CDR3 sequence: CASSTTSGGTYEQYF. CDR3 in DNA: TGTGCCAGCAGCACGACTAGCGGGGGGACCTACGAGCAGTACTTC.

The chain combines TRBV7-2 with TRBJ2-1; D is possibly TRBD2 (6 bases). Germline lookup yields CDR1 SGHTA and CDR2 FQGNSA. Trimming pared 5 bases from V and 2 bases from J, leaving 13 bases between. The CDR3 has 15 amino acids. Here the CDR3 reads CASSRHGGTYNEQFF. The CDR3, as DNA: TGTGCCAGCAGCCGGCACGGGGGTACCTACAATGAGCAGTTCTTC. Full variable domain (missing parts from reference TRBV7-2 and TRBJ2-1): GAGVSQSPSNKVTEKGKDVELRCDPISGHTALYWYRQSLGQGLEFLIYFQGNSAPDKSGLPSDRFSAERTGGSVSTLTIQRTQQEDSAVYLCASSRHGGTYNEQFFGPGTRLTVL.

This clone was seen a handful of times. The rearrangement uses TRBV7-8 and TRBJ1-5; weak D call: TRBD1 (6 bases). CDR1 is SGHVS, CDR2 FQNEAQ, per germline. CDR3 size: 14 residues. V was clipped by 4 bases and J by 6 bases, with 13 bases between them. The CDR3 DNA follows: TGTGCCAGCAGCTCCGGACAGTCCGGTCAGCCCCAGCATTTT. It specifies CASSSGQSGQPQHF. The full variable domain, its missing parts supplied by reference TRBV7-8 and TRBJ1-5, is GAGVSQSPRYKVAKRGQDVALRCDPISGHVSLFWYQQALGQGPEFLTYFQNEAQLDKSGLPSDRFFAERPEGSVSTLKIQRTQQEDSAVYLCASSSGQSGQPQHFGDGTRLSIL.

V and J are TRBV2 and TRBJ1-1, with D unresolved. With 6 bases removed from V and 0 bases from J, the gap between germline ends came to 8 bases. The CDR3 has 13 residues. Germline V gene lookup returns CDR1 SNHLY and CDR2 FYNNEI. CDR3 nucleotide sequence: TGTGCCAGCAGGCGAGATATGAACACTGAAGCTTTCTTT. It encodes CASRRDMNTEAFF.

The chain links TRBV28 to TRBJ1-2; 7 bases map to TRBD1. Germline CDR1 MDHEN, CDR2 SYDVKM. Trimming removed 2 bases from V and 4 bases from J; junction bases left unmatched: 1. This CDR3 is built from 13 residues. CDR3: CASSLTGVYGYTF. The CDR3 region has the DNA TGTGCCAGCAGTTTAACAGGGGTCTATGGCTACACCTTC.

The chain combines TRBV12-5 with TRBJ1-2; perhaps TRBD1 as D (6 bases). Germline V gives CDR1 LGHNT, CDR2 FRNRAP. V was pared by 6 bases and J by 2 bases, with 10 bases between. The CDR3 consists of 13 residues. The CDR3 protein is CASGQGPNYGYTF. In nucleotides, the CDR3 is TGTGCTAGTGGACAGGGACCGAACTATGGCTACACCTTC.

The V and J genes are TRBV15 and TRBJ1-3; TRBD1 matches 9 bases. Germline V gene lookup returns CDR1 LNHNV and CDR2 YYDKDF (reference sequence). This CDR3 spans 15 amino acids. V was pared by 4 bases and J by 0 bases, with 1 base of the junction left unmatched. This CDR3 is CATSMDRGSGNTIYF. DNA of the CDR3: TGTGCCACCAGCATGGACAGGGGCTCTGGAAACACCATATATTTT.

The J gene is TRBJ2-2, the V gene TRBV5-4, with D possibly TRBD1 on 6 matching bases. V was clipped by 4 bases and J by 3 bases, with 19 bases between them. This CDR3 comprises 17 residues. CDR1 and CDR2 (germline): SGHNT, YYREEE (reference sequence). The CDR3 reads CASSPTPPGEHTGELFF. CDR3 nucleotides: TGTGCCAGCAGCCCTACTCCACCAGGGGAGCACACCGGGGAGCTGTTTTTT.

The chain links TRBV28 to TRBJ2-3; TRBD1 matches 7 bases. Unmatched junction bases numbered 13, after V lost 11 bases and J lost 8 bases. Germline V CDR1 and CDR2: MDHEN, SYDVKM. This CDR3 is 13 amino acids long. CDR3 protein: CAGRRQAGGTQYF. The CDR3 coding sequence is TGTGCCGGACGTCGACAGGCAGGGGGTACGCAGTATTTT.